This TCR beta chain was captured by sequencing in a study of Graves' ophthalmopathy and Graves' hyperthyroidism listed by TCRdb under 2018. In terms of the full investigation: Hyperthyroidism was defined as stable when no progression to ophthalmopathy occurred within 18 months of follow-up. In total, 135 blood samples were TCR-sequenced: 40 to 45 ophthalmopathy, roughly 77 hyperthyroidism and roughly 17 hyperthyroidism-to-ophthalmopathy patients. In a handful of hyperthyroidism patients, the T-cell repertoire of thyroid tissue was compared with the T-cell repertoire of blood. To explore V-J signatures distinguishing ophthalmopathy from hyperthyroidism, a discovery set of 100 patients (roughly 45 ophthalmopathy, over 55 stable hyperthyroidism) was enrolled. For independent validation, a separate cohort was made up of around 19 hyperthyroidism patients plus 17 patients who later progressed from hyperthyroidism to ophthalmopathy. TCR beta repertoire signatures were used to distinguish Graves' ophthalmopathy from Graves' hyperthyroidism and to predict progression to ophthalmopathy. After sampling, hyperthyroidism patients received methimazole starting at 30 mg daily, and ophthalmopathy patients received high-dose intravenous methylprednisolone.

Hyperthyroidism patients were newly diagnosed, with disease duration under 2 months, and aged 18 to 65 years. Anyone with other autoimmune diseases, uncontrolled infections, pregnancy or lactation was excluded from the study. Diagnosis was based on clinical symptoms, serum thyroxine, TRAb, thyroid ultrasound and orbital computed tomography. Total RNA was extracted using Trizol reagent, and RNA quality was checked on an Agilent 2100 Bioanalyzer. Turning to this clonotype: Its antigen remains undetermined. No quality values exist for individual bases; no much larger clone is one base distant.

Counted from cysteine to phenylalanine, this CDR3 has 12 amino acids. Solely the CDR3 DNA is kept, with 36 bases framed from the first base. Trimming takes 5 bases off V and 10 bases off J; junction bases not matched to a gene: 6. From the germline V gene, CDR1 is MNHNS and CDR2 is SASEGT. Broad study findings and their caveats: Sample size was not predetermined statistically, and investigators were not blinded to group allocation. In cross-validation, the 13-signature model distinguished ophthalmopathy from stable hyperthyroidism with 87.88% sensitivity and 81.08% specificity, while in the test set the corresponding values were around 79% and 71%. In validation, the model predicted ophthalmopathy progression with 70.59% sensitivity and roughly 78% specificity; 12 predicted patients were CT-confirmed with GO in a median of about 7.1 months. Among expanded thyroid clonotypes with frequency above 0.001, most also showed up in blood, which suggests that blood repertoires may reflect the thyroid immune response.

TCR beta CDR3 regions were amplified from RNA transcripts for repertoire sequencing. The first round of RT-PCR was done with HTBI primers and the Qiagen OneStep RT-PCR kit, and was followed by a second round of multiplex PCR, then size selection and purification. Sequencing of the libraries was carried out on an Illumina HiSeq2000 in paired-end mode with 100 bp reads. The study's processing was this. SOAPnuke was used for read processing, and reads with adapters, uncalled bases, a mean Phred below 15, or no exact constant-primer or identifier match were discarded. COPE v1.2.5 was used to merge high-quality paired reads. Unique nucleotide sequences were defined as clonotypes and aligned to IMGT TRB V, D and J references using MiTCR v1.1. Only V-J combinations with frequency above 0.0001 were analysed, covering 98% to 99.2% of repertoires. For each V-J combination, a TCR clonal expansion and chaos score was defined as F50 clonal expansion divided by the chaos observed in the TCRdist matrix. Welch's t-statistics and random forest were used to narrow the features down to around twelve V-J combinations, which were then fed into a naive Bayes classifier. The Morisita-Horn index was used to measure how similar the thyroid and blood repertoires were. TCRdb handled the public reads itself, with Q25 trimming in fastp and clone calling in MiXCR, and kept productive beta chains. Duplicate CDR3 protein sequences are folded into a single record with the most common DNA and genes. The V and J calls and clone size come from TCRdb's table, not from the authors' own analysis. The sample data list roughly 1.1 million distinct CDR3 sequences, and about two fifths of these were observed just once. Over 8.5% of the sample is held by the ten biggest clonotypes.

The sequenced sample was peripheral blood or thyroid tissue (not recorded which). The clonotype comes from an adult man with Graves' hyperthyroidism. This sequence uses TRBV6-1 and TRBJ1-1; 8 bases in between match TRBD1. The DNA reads TGTGCCAGCAGTTACCCGACAGGGGTAGCTTTCTTT. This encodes CASSYPTGVAFF.